The 29 T cell receptor beta chains below were found in one sample sequenced in a study of cytomegalovirus exposure and HLA in healthy donors. Primers: 60 Vbeta forward and 13 Jbeta reverse. TCRdb keeps only in-frame clones here, not all; method: immunoSEQ multiplex PCR. The sample yields about 170,000 clones, approximately 81% seen once. The specimen was PBMCs. The source of these receptors is a man aged 25-45 years in good health and CMV-seropositive.

The chain employs TRBV2 and TRBJ2-3; 8 bases align to TRBD2. V shed 8 bases, J shed 2 bases, and the junction held 3 bases outside the gene matches. CDR1 and CDR2 from the germline V gene are SNHLY and FYNNEI. This CDR3 is 13 amino acids long. The CDR3 loop is CASGGRHTDTQYF. As DNA, the CDR3 is TGTGCCAGCGGCGGGAGGCACACAGATACGCAGTATTTT. Based on the CDR3 plus reference TRBV2 and TRBJ2-3, the full variable domain is EPEVTQTPSHQVTQMGQEVILRCVPISNHLYFYWYRQILGQKVEFLVSFYNNEISEKSEIFDDQFSVERPDGSNFTLKIRSTKLEDSAMYFCASGGRHTDTQYFGPGTRLTVL.

The chain is built from TRBV27 and TRBJ2-3; tentatively, D is TRBD2 (5 bases). CDR3 length: 14 amino acids. CDR1 and CDR2 (germline): MNHEY, SMNVEV (reference sequence). The V end lost 0 bases, the J end lost 8 bases, and 12 bases lay between the germline ends. CDR3 sequence reads: CASSLSMREGTQYF. The CDR3 DNA reads TGTGCCAGCAGTTTATCGATGCGCGAGGGTACGCAGTATTTT.

CDR3 sequence: CASSARENYGYTF. DNA for the CDR3: TGTGCCAGCAGTGCCCGGGAAAACTATGGCTACACCTTC. The rearrangement uses TRBV6-1 and TRBJ1-2; D is unclear. This CDR3 has 13 residues. Trimming took off 4 bases at V and 2 bases at J, with 8 bases between the two ends. The germline CDR1 and CDR2 sequences are MNHNS and SASEGT.

This clone was picked up one time. The rearrangement uses TRBV6-5 and TRBJ2-1, with 12 bases identical to TRBD2. Trimming took 6 bases from V and 9 from J; bases not matched to a gene: 9. CDR3 length: 15 amino acids. Germline CDR1 MNHEY, CDR2 SVGAGI. As DNA, the CDR3 is TGTGCCAGCAGCATACAACTAGCGGGAGGTGTTGAGCAGTTCTTC. This encodes CASSIQLAGGVEQFF.

The rearrangement links TRBV6-5 to TRBJ2-2; the D is unclear. V lost 2 bases, J lost 1 base, and 8 bases lay in between. The CDR3 totals 15 residues. CDR1 is MNHEY, CDR2 SVGAGI, per germline. DNA of the CDR3: TGTGCCAGCAGTTACAGGTCGGGGAACACCGGGGAGCTGTTTTTT. Translating it yields CASSYRSGNTGELFF.

As to this clone: The junction departs from the called germline gene at one end, perhaps through a read error. Here the CDR3 reads CSSSLESYGYTF. DNA of the CDR3: TGTTCCAGCAGCTTGGAGAGCTATGGCTACACCTTC. The rearrangement links TRBV7-9 to TRBJ1-2; no firm D call. In germline, CDR1 is SEHNR, CDR2 FQNEAQ (reference sequence). The CDR3 covers 12 residues.

The V and J genes are TRBV20-1 and TRBJ2-7, with D possibly TRBD2 on 6 matching bases. Germline CDR1 is DFQATT and CDR2 is SNEGSKA (reference sequence). Trimming took off 7 bases at V and 5 bases at J, with 12 bases between the two ends. There are 11 residues in the CDR3. CDR3 in amino acids: CSGRGTDEQYF. The CDR3 DNA reads TGCAGTGGGCGGGGTACGGACGAGCAGTACTTC.

This chain uses TRBV4-1 with TRBJ2-2; 9 bases match TRBD1. Germline trimming cut 6 bases from V and 7 bases from J; bases unmatched to any gene: 6. Looked up from germline, CDR1 is MGHRA and CDR2 is YSYEKL. The CDR3 is made up of 14 amino acids. The CDR3 region is CASRPDRGYGELFF. The CDR3 bases are TGCGCCAGCAGACCCGACAGGGGGTACGGGGAGCTGTTTTTT.

There are a few counts of this clone. The rearrangement links TRBV4-1 to TRBJ2-7; D unclear. The CDR3 contains 13 residues. Germline loops: CDR1 MGHRA, CDR2 YSYEKL. Trimming shortened V by 1 base and J by 3 bases, and 7 bases separated the two germline ends. The CDR3, as DNA: TGCGCCAGCAGCCAAGGGGCTCTCTACGAGCAGTACTTC. Translated, it gives CASSQGALYEQYF.

The V and J genes are TRBV10-3 and TRBJ2-5; TRBD1 matches 9 bases. The V gene's germline CDR1 is ENHRY and CDR2 SYGVKD. The CDR3 is made up of 16 amino acids. The trim removed 2 bases at V and 3 bases at J, leaving 7 bases unmatched. The CDR3 loop reads CAISEGVWTGEETQYF. CDR3 DNA: TGTGCCATCAGTGAGGGGGTGTGGACAGGGGAAGAGACCCAGTACTTC.

This chain uses TRBV5-1 with TRBJ1-3; D is ambiguous. The germline CDR1 and CDR2 sequences are SGHRS and YFSETQ. The ends were cut back, 0 bases at V and 0 bases at J, with 13 bases in the middle. This CDR3 contains 17 residues. The CDR3 loop reads CASSLDYRRPSGNTIYF. DNA of the CDR3: TGCGCCAGCAGCTTGGATTACCGCAGGCCCTCTGGAAACACCATATATTTT.

The genes are TRBV6-6 and TRBJ2-5, with 9 bases lining up with TRBD2. The CDR3 contains 16 residues. After removal of 2 bases from V and 2 bases from J, the junction contained 6 bases not matched to a gene. Germline assignment: CDR1 MNHNY and CDR2 SVGAGI (reference sequence). This CDR3 is CASSYLVAGEQETQYF. The CDR3 coding sequence is TGTGCCAGCAGTTACCTGGTAGCGGGAGAACAAGAGACCCAGTACTTC.

This rearrangement joins TRBV2 to TRBJ1-5; 8 positions agree with TRBD1. The CDR3 length is 15 residues. V lost 4 bases to trimming and J lost 4 bases; unmatched junction nucleotides: 6. The V gene's germline CDR1 is SNHLY and CDR2 FYNNEI. The CDR3 region is CASSGQGNRNQPQHF. The CDR3 nucleotides are TGTGCCAGCAGTGGACAGGGGAACCGAAATCAGCCCCAGCATTTT.

This chain links TRBV7-3 with TRBJ2-7; the match to TRBD2 covers 7 bases. The CDR3 extends over 15 amino acids. Germline V CDR1 and CDR2: SGHTA, FQGTGA. V lost 3 bases and J lost 0; bases outside the gene matches: 5. CDR3 in DNA: TGTGCCAGCAGCTTGGAGGGAGGGCCCTCCTACGAGCAGTACGTC. Its translation is CASSLEGGPSYEQYV.

The rearrangement uses TRBV7-9 and TRBJ2-1, with D unresolved. This CDR3 is 14 amino acids long. Germline CDR1 is SEHNR and CDR2 is FQNEAQ (reference sequence). Trimming removed 0 bases from V and 8 bases from J, with 11 bases in between. The CDR3 reads CASSLALSPHEQFF. CDR3 sequence (DNA): TGTGCCAGCAGCTTAGCCCTTAGCCCCCATGAGCAGTTCTTC.

The CDR3 coding sequence is TGTGCCAGTAGTCGCCGGGACAGGCACTATGGCTACACCTTC. It is translated as CASSRRDRHYGYTF. This rearrangement joins TRBV19 to TRBJ1-2; TRBD1 matches at 8 bases. The CDR3 sequence is 14 residues long. The germline V gene encodes CDR1 LNHDA and CDR2 SQIVND (reference sequence). The trim removed 5 bases at V and 3 bases at J, leaving 5 bases unmatched.

The chain couples TRBV5-6 to TRBJ2-6, with 7 bases lining up with TRBD1. After removal of 1 base from V and 12 bases from J, the junction contained 13 bases not matched to a gene. The germline V gene encodes CDR1 SGHDT and CDR2 YYEEEE. This CDR3 region has 16 residues. This CDR3 is CASSLYGTAPVSVLTF. The CDR3 nucleotides are TGTGCCAGCAGCTTGTATGGGACAGCGCCTGTTAGCGTCCTGACTTTC.

The chain combines TRBV7-3 with TRBJ2-1; TRBD2 matches 9 bases. Germline trimming cut 8 bases from V and 4 bases from J; bases unmatched to any gene: 6. The CDR3 totals 14 residues. Germline V lookup: CDR1 SGHTA, CDR2 FQGTGA. Here the CDR3 DNA reads TGTGCCAGCTCCCCGGCGGGAGGGTACAATGAGCAGTTCTTC. It yields the protein CASSPAGGYNEQFF.

Of note for this clone: Other nucleotide sequences in the sample specify the same CDR3. The V gene is TRBV9, the J gene TRBJ2-5; D possibly corresponds to TRBD1 (6 bases). Trimming cost V 2 bases and J 4 bases, with 9 bases left between them. The CDR3 has 13 residues. Germline CDR1 is SGDLS and CDR2 is YYNGEE. The CDR3 here is CASSVGQRETQYF. In nucleotides, the CDR3 is TGTGCCAGCAGCGTCGGACAGAGAGAGACCCAGTACTTC.

V is TRBV7-8 and J is TRBJ2-2; the D is unclear. CDR1 SGHVS and CDR2 FQNEAQ come from the germline V gene. The CDR3 sequence is 14 residues long. V gave up 4 bases and J gave up 6 bases, with 12 bases separating them. Written as DNA, the CDR3 is TGTGCCAGCAGCTCAAGTGGTAGAGCCGGGGAGCTGTTTTTT. Amino acids: CASSSSGRAGELFF.

The chain carries TRBV4-1 and TRBJ2-2; possible D gene TRBD1, 6 bases. The CDR3 contains 17 residues. Germline CDR1 and CDR2: MGHRA and YSYEKL. With 1 base removed from V and 1 base from J, the gap between germline ends came to 13 bases. The DNA of the CDR3 is TGCGCCAGCAGCCAAGGCCCCCCCAGGGGGAACACCGGGGAGCTGTTTTTT. Protein sequence: CASSQGPPRGNTGELFF.

The V gene is TRBV7-2, the J gene TRBJ2-5; 11 bases agree with TRBD2. The CDR3 sequence is 17 residues long. Looked up from germline, CDR1 is SGHTA and CDR2 is FQGNSA. Trimming removed 0 bases from V and 5 bases from J; junction bases left unmatched: 8. CDR3 DNA sequence: TGTGCCAGCAGCTTAGCGCCCCTAGCGGGAGGAGACGAGACCCAGTACTTC. It specifies CASSLAPLAGGDETQYF. Combining the CDR3 with reference TRBV7-2 and TRBJ2-5 gives the whole variable domain GAGVSQSPSNKVTEKGKDVELRCDPISGHTALYWYRQSLGQGLEFLIYFQGNSAPDKSGLPSDRFSAERTGGSVSTLTIQRTQQEDSAVYLCASSLAPLAGGDETQYFGPGTRLLVL.

Written as DNA, the CDR3 is TGTGCCAGCTCGCCGGGACTAGCGGAGACCCAGTACTTC. The encoded protein is CASSPGLAETQYF. The V call is TRBV2, the J call TRBJ2-5; 10 nucleotides agree with TRBD2. Trimming cost V 8 bases and J 5 bases; bases outside gene matches: 5. Germline V lookup: CDR1 SNHLY, CDR2 FYNNEI. This CDR3 region has 13 residues.

The table lists this clone with a count of one. The rearrangement joins TRBV4-1 to TRBJ2-3; TRBD2 aligns across 9 bases. Losses at the gene ends were 1 base for V and 5 bases for J; bases not matched to a gene: 4. The V gene's germline CDR1 is MGHRA and CDR2 YSYEKL. CDR3 length: 15 amino acids. This CDR3 is CASSQAGLARDTQYF. CDR3 in DNA: TGCGCCAGCAGCCAAGCGGGACTAGCTAGAGATACGCAGTATTTT.

This chain connects TRBV16 to TRBJ1-1; weak D call: TRBD1 (5 bases). Trimming removed 3 bases from V and 3 bases from J, with 11 bases in between. Germline CDR1 KGHSY, CDR2 FQNENV. The CDR3 covers 14 residues. The CDR3 here is CASSHPREYTEAFF. CDR3 DNA: TGTGCCAGCAGCCACCCCAGGGAATACACTGAAGCTTTCTTT.

This chain connects TRBV30 to TRBJ2-3, with 9 bases that match TRBD2. CDR1 is GTSNPN, CDR2 SVGIG, per germline (reference sequence). The CDR3 runs 13 residues. J was trimmed by 8 bases and V by 0 bases; bases with no gene match: 3. DNA for the CDR3: TGTGCCTGGAGTGTAACTAGCGGGCGTACGCAGTATTTT. This sequence encodes CAWSVTSGRTQYF.

This rearrangement joins TRBV7-8 to TRBJ2-2; TRBD1 matches 8 bases. Germline assignment: CDR1 SGHVS and CDR2 FQNEAQ. This CDR3 has 19 amino acids. Losses at the gene ends were 2 bases for V and 4 bases for J; bases not matched to a gene: 15. This CDR3 is CASSLIPPDRAKGTGELFF. DNA of the CDR3: TGTGCCAGCAGCTTAATCCCGCCGGACAGGGCCAAAGGCACCGGGGAGCTGTTTTTT. The variable domain in full, completed from reference TRBV7-8 and TRBJ2-2, reads GAGVSQSPRYKVAKRGQDVALRCDPISGHVSLFWYQQALGQGPEFLTYFQNEAQLDKSGLPSDRFFAERPEGSVSTLKIQRTQQEDSAVYLCASSLIPPDRAKGTGELFFGEGSRLTVL.

V is TRBV25-1 and J is TRBJ2-3, with 10 bases that match TRBD2. J gave up 6 bases and V 4 bases, and 4 bases lay outside the gene matches. The CDR3 has 14 residues. Germline loops: CDR1 MGHDK, CDR2 SYGVNS. The CDR3 loop is CASSVAGGGDTQYF. DNA for the CDR3: TGTGCCAGCAGTGTAGCGGGAGGAGGGGATACGCAGTATTTT.

This clone occurred once. The chain uses TRBV11-3 and TRBJ2-1; 13 bases align to TRBD2. The CDR3 has 15 residues. Germline V gene sequence: CDR1 SGHNT, CDR2 YENEEA. V lost 1 base and J lost 9; bases outside the gene matches: 3. The CDR3 region is CASSLGTSGRGEQFF. CDR3 bases: TGTGCCAGCAGCTTAGGGACTAGCGGGAGAGGTGAGCAGTTCTTC.